These 20 T cell receptor beta chains were sequenced from one sample in a study of shared clonotypes between healthy human individuals. Generated by immunoSEQ multiplex PCR, the TCRdb table keeps only in-frame clones and is missing some. The profile shows millions of clones, approximately 90% of them singletons. Sequenced material: naive CD4+ T cells sorted from blood. Subset here: CD45RA+ positively selected. The receptor source for this set is a man younger than 35 in good health.

The gene calls are TRBV6-5 and TRBJ1-2; TRBD1 agrees at 10 bases. The J segment lost 4 bases and the V segment lost 0 bases, leaving 5 bases of the junction unmatched. The CDR3 runs to 16 residues. CDR1 MNHEY and CDR2 SVGAGI come from the germline V gene. The CDR3 region is CASSYSIWTGGYGYTF. The CDR3 region has the DNA TGTGCCAGCAGTTACTCTATCTGGACAGGGGGCTATGGCTACACCTTC.

The chain couples TRBV5-4 to TRBJ2-3; TRBD2 is a possible D gene (5 bases). Per the germline V gene, CDR1 is SGHNT and CDR2 is YYREEE (reference sequence). CDR3 length: 13 residues. V lost 3 bases and J 3 bases, leaving 8 bases between the germline ends. CDR3 bases: TGTGCCAGCAGCTCGGGAACGACAGATACGCAGTATTTT. This codes for CASSSGTTDTQYF. Filled out from reference TRBV5-4 and TRBJ2-3, the complete variable domain reads ETGVTQSPTHLIKTRGQQVTLRCSSQSGHNTVSWYQQALGQGPQFIFQYYREEENGRGNFPPRFSGLQFPNYSSELNVNALELDDSALYLCASSSGTTDTQYFGPGTRLTVL.

V is TRBV27 and J is TRBJ1-6, with D possibly matching TRBD1 (5 bases). V gave up 7 bases and J gave up 6 bases, with 10 bases separating them. The germline V gene has CDR1 MNHEY and CDR2 SMNVEV (reference sequence). The CDR3 spans 13 residues. The CDR3 is CASKIRGNSPLHF. The CDR3 DNA reads TGTGCCAGCAAGATTAGGGGTAATTCACCCCTCCACTTT.

In regard to this clone: The same CDR3 arises from other DNA sequences in this sample as well. CDR3 region: CASSLNPGGYTF. CDR3 sequence (DNA): TGTGCCAGCAGCTTAAATCCCGGCGGCTACACCTTC. The V and J genes are TRBV11-2 and TRBJ1-2; D gene ambiguous. Trimming removed 2 bases at V and 8 bases at J, with 9 bases between. Germline-derived CDR1 and CDR2 are SGHAT and FQNNGV. This CDR3 is 12 amino acids long.

This clone appeared once. The V and J genes are TRBV5-1 and TRBJ1-5; a weak D match, TRBD1 (6 bases). The length of the CDR3 is 20 residues. CDR1 is SGHRS, CDR2 YFSETQ, per germline. Trimming removed 5 bases at V and 4 bases at J, with 31 bases between. For the CDR3, the DNA is TGCGCCAGCAGTTTATGGACTTACGGTTTAGGGGGTGAAAAAAATCAGCCCCAGCATTTT. Residues: CASSLWTYGLGGEKNQPQHF.

The chain couples TRBV19 to TRBJ2-6; possibly TRBD1 for D (6 bases). From germline, CDR1 is LNHDA and CDR2 SQIVND (reference sequence). The V gene lost 9 bases and the J gene lost 1 base, with 16 bases spanning the gap. There are 16 residues in the CDR3. CDR3 nucleotides: TGTGCCAGCCAGAGGGGGTCAGAGTCTGGGGCCAACGTCCTGACTTTC. The encoded protein is CASQRGSESGANVLTF.

This clone has more than one count but fewer than ten. The rearrangement joins TRBV7-9 to TRBJ1-2, with a tentative D call TRBD1 (5 bases). This CDR3 spans 15 amino acids. From germline, CDR1 is SEHNR and CDR2 FQNEAQ (reference sequence). Trimming shortened V by 2 bases and J by 0 bases, and 10 bases separated the two germline ends. The CDR3 region is CASSLNEGANYGYTF. The CDR3 DNA reads as TGTGCCAGCAGCTTAAATGAAGGGGCTAACTATGGCTACACCTTC. The full variable domain, with the rest looked up from reference TRBV7-9 and TRBJ1-2, is DTGVSQNPRHKITKRGQNVTFRCDPISEHNRLYWYRQTLGQGPEFLTYFQNEAQLEKSRLLSDRFSAERPKGSFSTLEIQRTEQGDSAMYLCASSLNEGANYGYTFGSGTRLTVV.

This clone was seen just once. This chain links TRBV5-1 with TRBJ2-3; 10 bases align to TRBD2. The CDR3 extends over 16 amino acids. Per germline, CDR1 SGHRS and CDR2 YFSETQ. J gave up 1 base and V 4 bases, and 6 bases lay outside the gene matches. DNA of the CDR3: TGCGCCAGCAGCCCCCCCACTAGCGGGGGCACAGATACGCAGTATTTT. This encodes CASSPPTSGGTDTQYF.

This rearrangement joins TRBV11-2 to TRBJ1-5, with TRBD1 matching 9 bases. Germline trimming cut 4 bases from V and 5 bases from J; bases unmatched to any gene: 9. The CDR3 runs to 16 residues. Germline CDR1 is SGHAT and CDR2 is FQNNGV. The CDR3 loop is CASSSGQGTIYQPQHF. The DNA for the CDR3 is TGTGCCAGCAGCTCCGGACAGGGGACCATTTATCAGCCCCAGCATTTT.

This sequence joins TRBV6-5 and TRBJ1-6; D perhaps matches TRBD1 (5 bases). Trimming took off 2 bases at V and 8 bases at J, with 13 bases between the two ends. This CDR3 is built from 15 residues. Germline lookup yields CDR1 MNHEY and CDR2 SVGAGI. The CDR3 is CASSYGGNPHSPLHF. The CDR3 coding sequence is TGTGCCAGCAGTTACGGGGGAAACCCCCATTCACCCCTCCACTTT.

The chain combines TRBV19 with TRBJ1-1, with 11 bases aligning to TRBD1. Per the germline V gene, CDR1 is LNHDA and CDR2 is SQIVND (reference sequence). V gave up 5 bases and J gave up 2 bases; unmatched junction bases: 10. The CDR3 is 17 amino acids. CDR3 residues: CASSARGDRGGNTEAFF. In nucleotides, the CDR3 is TGTGCCAGTAGTGCGCGAGGGGACAGGGGGGGTAACACTGAAGCTTTCTTT.

This clone was seen a single time. In the same sample, other DNA sequences code for this CDR3. This chain uses TRBV5-1 with TRBJ2-3, with D uncertain. CDR1 is SGHRS, CDR2 YFSETQ, per germline. Trimming shortened V by 0 bases and J by 2 bases, and 7 bases separated the two germline ends. The CDR3 runs 14 residues. CDR3 in DNA: TGCGCCAGCAGCTTGGGTCAGTACACAGATACGCAGTATTTT. This gives the protein CASSLGQYTDTQYF.

The sample holds one count of this clone. The rearrangement uses TRBV10-2 and TRBJ1-2; perhaps TRBD1 as D (6 bases). V lost 3 bases, J lost 8 bases, and 10 bases lay in between. CDR1 is WSHSY and CDR2 is SAAADI in the germline V gene. The CDR3 contains 12 residues. The CDR3 DNA is TGCGCCAGCAGTGAAGGGGGAGGAGGCTACACCTTC. This codes for CASSEGGGGYTF.

This clone was seen a single time. The rearrangement uses TRBV7-2 and TRBJ2-2; D gene ambiguous. There are 11 residues in the CDR3. CDR1 is SGHTA and CDR2 is FQGNSA in the germline V gene. The V end lost 7 bases, the J end lost 2 bases, and 2 bases lay between the germline ends. The CDR3 coding sequence is TGTGCCAGCACCAACACCGGGGAGCTGTTTTTT. It codes for CASTNTGELFF.

The V and J genes are TRBV6-1 and TRBJ1-6, with 9 nucleotides matching TRBD1. The CDR3 is 16 residues long. Germline V gene data show CDR1 as MNHNS and CDR2 as SASEGT. The junction had 2 bases not matched to a gene; V was cut back by 0 bases and J by 5 bases. In DNA, the CDR3 is TGTGCCAGCAGTGAAGCGCACAGGGGGCATAATTCACCCCTCCACTTT. Protein: CASSEAHRGHNSPLHF.

The rearrangement links TRBV7-9 to TRBJ2-3, with D perhaps matching TRBD2 (5 bases). V lost 0 bases and J lost 3, with 13 bases in between. This CDR3 is 16 amino acids long. Germline CDR1 and CDR2: SEHNR and FQNEAQ (reference sequence). As DNA, the CDR3 is TGTGCCAGCAGCTTAGCGGCTAGCAGTGTGACAGATACGCAGTATTTT. It encodes CASSLAASSVTDTQYF.

The CDR3, as DNA: TGCGCCAGCAGCCCAACGGGGACAGACAATCAGCCCCAGCATTTT. It codes for CASSPTGTDNQPQHF. V usage is TRBV5-1 and J usage is TRBJ1-5; 7 bases line up with TRBD1. Germline V CDR1 and CDR2: SGHRS, YFSETQ. The CDR3 sequence is 15 residues long. The J segment lost 3 bases and the V segment lost 4 bases, leaving 7 bases of the junction unmatched.

The gene calls are TRBV6-1 and TRBJ2-7; possibly TRBD1 for D (6 bases). V shed 0 bases and J shed 6 bases, with 18 bases lying between them. This CDR3 contains 16 residues. Germline lookup yields CDR1 MNHNS and CDR2 SASEGT. CDR3 DNA: TGTGCCAGCAGTGAAGCGAGGGACATTTGGTCAGTCGAGCAGTACTTC. Protein product: CASSEARDIWSVEQYF.

The gene calls are TRBV7-6 and TRBJ2-7; TRBD2 is a possible D gene (5 bases). The germline V gene has CDR1 SGHVS and CDR2 FNYEAQ. The CDR3 sequence is 14 residues long. Trimming shortened V by 5 bases and J by 1 base, and 12 bases separated the two germline ends. The CDR3, as DNA: TGTGCCAGCAGCGCCCAAGAGGGATCCTACGAGCAGTACTTC. It is translated as CASSAQEGSYEQYF.

The CDR3 DNA follows: TGTGCCAGCAGCTTACTAGCGGACAGGGCTGGAAACATTCAGTACTTC. It translates to CASSLLADRAGNIQYF. This chain connects TRBV7-4 to TRBJ2-4; a weak D match, TRBD1 (8 bases). Germline V gives CDR1 SGHVT, CDR2 SQSDAQ. V was clipped by 2 bases and J by 6 bases, with 17 bases between them. This CDR3 has 16 amino acids.